This T cell receptor (beta chain) appears in the sequencing data of a study of cytomegalovirus exposure and HLA in healthy donors. At the level of the study: Earlier sequencing of about 200 million T cells yielded around 100 million unique TCR beta sequences. General observations from the study: Among the most significant clusters, several appeared linked to common viral pathogens in a later analysis.

PCR employed 60 Vbeta and 13 Jbeta primers. As processed by the authors: A later analysis tallied tens of millions of unique TCR beta chains, 9 million to 12 million of them shared. The data were produced by immunoSEQ multiplex PCR, yet TCRdb's version contains in-frame clones alone and is incomplete. Clone size and the V and J calls come from that table; the DNA yielded D and trimming. The sample lists just over 200,000 clones, 75% to 85% occurring once. Details on this clone: Its antigen is not identified.

What was sequenced was PBMCs. This receptor was obtained from a woman in her forties in good health and CMV-seronegative.

The CDR3 protein is CSVEWGRGRDEQFF. The CDR3, as DNA: TGCAGCGTTGAATGGGGGCGGGGGCGGGATGAGCAGTTCTTC. The V and J genes are TRBV29-1 and TRBJ2-1, with D perhaps matching TRBD2 (7 bases). Trimming stripped 2 bases from V and 8 bases from J, with 16 bases between. Per the germline V gene, CDR1 is SQVTM and CDR2 is ANQGSEA. This CDR3 has 14 residues.